The 9 T cell receptor beta chains listed next were all sequenced from one sample in a study of cytomegalovirus exposure and HLA in healthy donors. The PCR had 60 Vbeta and 13 Jbeta primers. Libraries were prepared by immunoSEQ multiplex PCR; TCRdb keeps only in-frame clonotypes and omits some of them. The sample includes 150,000 to 200,000 clones, roughly 76% of them seen just once. The sequencing input was PBMCs. These receptors all stem from a woman aged 18-30 years in good health and CMV-seropositive.

Only a few counts were recorded for this clone. The J gene is TRBJ2-5, the V gene TRBV5-4, with D tentatively TRBD1 (6 bases). The J call may be incorrect, as the DNA end agrees better with TRBJ2-7. The CDR3 runs to 14 residues. Looked up from germline, CDR1 is SGHNT and CDR2 is YYREEE (reference sequence). The CDR3 here is CASSQDSDNYEQYF. The DNA for the CDR3 is TGTGCCAGCAGCCAGGACAGTGATAACTACGAGCAGTACTTC.

For the CDR3, the DNA is TGTGCCAGCAGCTTAGCCAGTTTCAACGAGCAGTACTTC. This encodes CASSLASFNEQYF. The chain links TRBV7-8 to TRBJ2-7; D uncertain. Looked up from germline, CDR1 is SGHVS and CDR2 is FQNEAQ. The CDR3 has 13 amino acids. V was pared by 0 bases and J by 5 bases, with 8 bases between.

This clone appeared a single time. The chain carries TRBV2 and TRBJ2-7, with 9 nucleotides matching TRBD2. CDR1 SNHLY and CDR2 FYNNEI come from the germline V gene. The V segment lost 8 bases and the J segment 0 bases; nucleotides outside the gene matches: 8. This CDR3 contains 15 residues. This CDR3 reads CASSGLAPSSYEQYF. CDR3 nucleotide sequence: TGTGCCAGCTCCGGACTAGCGCCTAGCTCCTACGAGCAGTACTTC. Based on the CDR3 plus reference TRBV2 and TRBJ2-7, the full variable domain is EPEVTQTPSHQVTQMGQEVILRCVPISNHLYFYWYRQILGQKVEFLVSFYNNEISEKSEIFDDQFSVERPDGSNFTLKIRSTKLEDSAMYFCASSGLAPSSYEQYFGPGTRLTVT.

The rearrangement links TRBV5-6 to TRBJ1-2; TRBD1 matches 7 bases. Germline V gene lookup returns CDR1 SGHDT and CDR2 YYEEEE. The CDR3 is made up of 15 amino acids. J was trimmed by 4 bases and V by 4 bases; bases with no gene match: 10. The CDR3 sequence: CASSIRQGRGYGYTF. The CDR3 DNA reads TGTGCCAGCAGCATCAGACAGGGTAGGGGCTATGGCTACACCTTC.

V gene TRBV2 combines with J gene TRBJ2-7; D perhaps matches TRBD2 (5 bases). From germline, CDR1 is SNHLY and CDR2 FYNNEI. Trimming took 6 bases from V and 4 from J, leaving 13 bases between them. This CDR3 contains 13 residues. Here the CDR3 DNA reads TGTGCCAGCAGCTCGGGGATCGGATACGAGCAGTACTTC. Translated: CASSSGIGYEQYF.

This rearrangement joins TRBV6-1 to TRBJ2-3; the match to TRBD1 covers 8 bases. Per germline, CDR1 MNHNS and CDR2 SASEGT. The J segment lost 1 base and the V segment lost 3 bases, leaving 6 bases of the junction unmatched. The CDR3 length is 16 residues. CDR3 nucleotides: TGTGCCAGCAGTGATATAAGGGGACAGGGCACAGATACGCAGTATTTT. This encodes CASSDIRGQGTDTQYF.

This chain links TRBV5-1 with TRBJ1-6; perhaps TRBD1 as D (5 bases). Germline-derived CDR1 and CDR2 are SGHRS and YFSETQ. Trimming left V 0 bases short and J 10 bases short, with 11 bases between. The CDR3 is made up of 14 amino acids. CDR3 nucleotide sequence: TGCGCCAGCAGCTTGGAGCAGGGTTGGTCACCCCTCCACTTT. It encodes CASSLEQGWSPLHF.

This clone occurred once. This chain connects TRBV29-1 to TRBJ1-2; a weak D match, TRBD1 (5 bases). This CDR3 comprises 13 residues. Looked up from germline, CDR1 is SQVTM and CDR2 is ANQGSEA. The V gene lost 4 bases and the J gene lost 3 bases, with 12 bases spanning the gap. The CDR3 bases are TGCAGCGTTGGGGGGGGTGATGACTATGGCTACACCTTC. This codes for CSVGGGDDYGYTF.

The chain links TRBV5-1 to TRBJ2-3; TRBD2 matches 11 bases. Trimming took 3 bases from V and 3 from J; bases not matched to a gene: 12. The CDR3 length is 18 residues. Per the germline V gene, CDR1 is SGHRS and CDR2 is YFSETQ. CDR3 in DNA: TGCGCCAGCAGCTCTCCGGGACTAGCGGATCCTGCGACAGATACGCAGTATTTT. It specifies CASSSPGLADPATDTQYF.